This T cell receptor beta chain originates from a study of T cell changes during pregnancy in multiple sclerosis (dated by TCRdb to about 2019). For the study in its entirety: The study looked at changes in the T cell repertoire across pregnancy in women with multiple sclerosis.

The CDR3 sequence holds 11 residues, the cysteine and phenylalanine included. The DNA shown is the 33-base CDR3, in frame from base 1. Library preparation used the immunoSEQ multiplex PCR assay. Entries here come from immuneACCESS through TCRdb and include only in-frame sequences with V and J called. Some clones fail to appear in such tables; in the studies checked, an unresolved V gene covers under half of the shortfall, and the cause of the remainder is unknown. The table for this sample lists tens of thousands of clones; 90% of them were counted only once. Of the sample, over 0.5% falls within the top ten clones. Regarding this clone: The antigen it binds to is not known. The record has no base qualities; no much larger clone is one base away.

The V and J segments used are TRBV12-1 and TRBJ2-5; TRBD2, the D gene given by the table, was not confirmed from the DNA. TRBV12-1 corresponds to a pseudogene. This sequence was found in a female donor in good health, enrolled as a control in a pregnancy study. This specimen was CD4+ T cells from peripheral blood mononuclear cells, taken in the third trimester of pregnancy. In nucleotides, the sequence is TGTGACAGGCGTTACCAAGAGACCCAGTACTTC. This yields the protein CDRRYQETQYF.